This is a list of T cell receptor beta chains from one sample in a study of CD8 T cells in ankylosing spondylitis. One entry per CDR3 protein, called by TCRdb with MiXCR from the 5' RACE reads. The repertoire includes more than 650,000 distinct CDR3 sequences, 10% to 15% of them detected once, and approximately 0.5% sits in the top ten. Sequenced material: blood, either unsorted or a sorted T cell fraction (not recorded which). The source is a male donor with ankylosing spondylitis. Both conserved end residues are part of each CDR3. The order of the fields is CDR3 DNA, CDR3 protein, J gene, clone size, V gene, D gene. D genes are given only for firm matches. For some rows the clone size is stated as once, few or many, or as a class when expanded; others skip it.

CDR3 DNA: TGTGCCAGCAGTACAATCCGGGTAGCGGGAGACACTGGAGGCGAGCAGTACTTC
CDR3 protein: CASSTIRVAGDTGGEQYF
J gene: TRBJ2-7
clone size: many
V gene: TRBV11-1
D gene: TRBD2

CDR3 DNA: TGCAGTGCTATAGGTTCATCAGCTAACTATGGCTACACCTTC
CDR3 protein: CSAIGSSANYGYTF
J gene: TRBJ1-2
clone size: few
V gene: TRBV20-1
D gene: NA

CDR3 DNA: TGTGCCAGCAAGGGCAGGGGCCGATCCTACAATGAGCAGTTCTTC
CDR3 protein: CASKGRGRSYNEQFF
J gene: TRBJ2-1
clone size: NA
V gene: TRBV12-3/TRBV12-4
D gene: NA

CDR3 DNA: TGCAGTGCTATGGGACTAGCGGGAGTCAATGAGCAGTTCTTC
CDR3 protein: CSAMGLAGVNEQFF
J gene: TRBJ2-1
clone size: NA
V gene: TRBV20-1
D gene: TRBD2

CDR3 DNA: TGCAGCGTTTCCTCCGGACAGGGGGACGAGCAGTACTTC
CDR3 protein: CSVSSGQGDEQYF
J gene: TRBJ2-7
clone size: many
V gene: TRBV29-1
D gene: TRBD1

CDR3 DNA: TGTGCCAGCAGCTTAGTGGGACACGGACTGGAAAAACTGTTTTTT
CDR3 protein: CASSLVGHGLEKLFF
J gene: TRBJ1-4
clone size: few
V gene: TRBV7-6
D gene: NA

CDR3 DNA: TGTGCCAGCTCACCAATGGTGAACACTGAAGCTTTCTTT
CDR3 protein: CASSPMVNTEAFF
J gene: TRBJ1-1
clone size: NA
V gene: TRBV18
D gene: NA

CDR3 DNA: TGCAGTGCCCTGACAGGGGCCGGTAACTATGGCTACACCTTC
CDR3 protein: CSALTGAGNYGYTF
J gene: TRBJ1-2
clone size: few
V gene: TRBV20-1
D gene: TRBD1

CDR3 DNA: TGTGCCAGCAGATCACAGGGGAATCAGCCCCAGCATTTT
CDR3 protein: CASRSQGNQPQHF
J gene: TRBJ1-5
clone size: many
V gene: TRBV12-3/TRBV12-4
D gene: TRBD1

CDR3 DNA: TGCGCCAGCAGCTTCGAGGGACAGGGCTTCTCCTACGAGCAGTACTTC
CDR3 protein: CASSFEGQGFSYEQYF
J gene: TRBJ2-7
clone size: NA
V gene: TRBV5-1
D gene: TRBD1

CDR3 DNA: TGTGCCAGCAGTGTTCACAGGGGGTCTGAGCAGTTCTTC
CDR3 protein: CASSVHRGSEQFF
J gene: TRBJ2-1
clone size: few
V gene: TRBV12-3/TRBV12-4
D gene: TRBD1

CDR3 DNA: TGTGCCAGCAGTTTCCTCCAGGGGAAGTATGGCTACACCTTC
CDR3 protein: CASSFLQGKYGYTF
J gene: TRBJ1-2
clone size: many
V gene: TRBV12-3/TRBV12-4
D gene: NA

CDR3 DNA: TGTGCCAGCAGCTCCAGGGGGCAGGGGTATGGCTACACCTTC
CDR3 protein: CASSSRGQGYGYTF
J gene: TRBJ1-2
clone size: few
V gene: TRBV7-2
D gene: TRBD1

CDR3 DNA: TGCAGCGTTGAACGGGACAGGACCTACAATGAGCAGTTCTTC
CDR3 protein: CSVERDRTYNEQFF
J gene: TRBJ2-1
clone size: NA
V gene: TRBV29-1
D gene: TRBD1

CDR3 DNA: TGTGCCAGCAGCCAGGGTGGGGCCCTAGGGGGCTACACCTTC
CDR3 protein: CASSQGGALGGYTF
J gene: TRBJ1-2
clone size: few
V gene: TRBV12-3/TRBV12-4
D gene: NA

CDR3 DNA: TGTGCCAGCAGCACAGTGGGACAGGGAAGAGGTGGCTACACCTTC
CDR3 protein: CASSTVGQGRGGYTF
J gene: TRBJ1-2
clone size: few
V gene: TRBV9
D gene: TRBD1

CDR3 DNA: TGTTCATCACACGGCAGTATGAACACTGAAGCTTTCTTT
CDR3 protein: CSSHGSMNTEAFF
J gene: TRBJ1-1
clone size: few
V gene: TRBV6-1
D gene: NA

CDR3 DNA: TGCAGTGCTAGCCCCCTATATCACAATGAGCAGTTCTTC
CDR3 protein: CSASPLYHNEQFF
J gene: TRBJ2-1
clone size: few
V gene: TRBV20-1
D gene: NA

CDR3 DNA: TGTGCCAGCAGTGAGGGGGCGGGGGGTACCTACGAGCAGTACTTC
CDR3 protein: CASSEGAGGTYEQYF
J gene: TRBJ2-7
clone size: NA
V gene: TRBV25-1
D gene: TRBD2

CDR3 DNA: TGTGCCTGGAGTCAGGGGGCGCCGAGCACTGAAGCTTTCTTT
CDR3 protein: CAWSQGAPSTEAFF
J gene: TRBJ1-1
clone size: few
V gene: TRBV30
D gene: TRBD1

CDR3 DNA: TGCAGCGTTGGCTTAGCGGGAGGGTCGTACGAGCAGTACTTC
CDR3 protein: CSVGLAGGSYEQYF
J gene: TRBJ2-7
clone size: few
V gene: TRBV29-1
D gene: TRBD2

CDR3 DNA: TGTGCCACCAGCAGATTGCGGGGTAACCTCCTGAACACTGAAGCTTTCTTT
CDR3 protein: CATSRLRGNLLNTEAFF
J gene: TRBJ1-1
clone size: NA
V gene: TRBV15
D gene: NA

CDR3 DNA: TGCAGTGCTAGAGTTTGGTCAGGCGAGCAGTACTTC
CDR3 protein: CSARVWSGEQYF
J gene: TRBJ2-7
clone size: NA
V gene: TRBV20-1
D gene: NA